This T cell receptor (beta chain) was captured in a study of T-cell memory formation after mild COVID-19 (dated by TCRdb to the early 2020s). Notes on the research overall: Most TCR sequence clusters were specific to one of the two donors. Two young, previously healthy adult volunteers made up the cohort, one male and one female. In two donors, T-cell clones that expanded and contracted after mild COVID-19 were tracked by sequencing TCRalpha and TCRbeta repertoires over time. The full study reports these points: Balanced CD4/CD8 phenotypes were observed for clones contracting from day 15 to 85, whereas a bias towards CD4+ was observed for a second wave of clones expanding from day 15 to 37. The detection of some responding clones in pre-infection memory suggests that pre-existing cross-reactive memory T cells joined the SARS-CoV-2 response. Contracting CD4+ clones turned up mainly in the CM and EM memory subsets, whereas EMRA was where CD8+ clones were enriched. SARS-CoV-2 specificity was not confirmed for the second-wave clones peaking on day 37. Only two mild cases were covered by the study, and larger cohorts that include severe cases with pre-infection samples were considered necessary.

V loses 3 bases of germline sequence and J loses 3 bases, and the interval between the two ends is 8 bases. CDR1 and CDR2 (SGHDN, FVKESK) derive from the germline V gene. Its CDR3 holds 13 amino acids, cysteine through phenylalanine. Only the CDR3 DNA is retained, 39 bases long and in frame from the first base. For sequencing, an Illumina NovaSeq 6000 was employed. cDNA libraries for TCRalpha and TCRbeta were prepared by 5'RACE using constant-segment primers, with sample barcodes and unique molecular identifiers added. RNA was extracted from every sample with Trizol reagent. The libraries were amplified in two PCR steps, and the second step added a second sample barcode and Illumina TruSeq adapters. Sequencing of the libraries was done on an Illumina NovaSeq, producing 2 x 150 bp paired-end reads. Processing in the source paper ran as follows. Reads were demultiplexed and collapsed into UMI-guided consensus sequences with migec v1.2.7. Using mixcr v2.1.11, the UMI consensuses were aligned to TRA and TRB V and J templates and assembled into clonotypes. Clonotypes were classified as expanded or contracted when called significant by both edgeR and NoisET, with noise models trained on biological replicates. For edgeR calls, a false discovery rate-adjusted p below 0.01 and a log2 fold-change threshold of 1 were applied. As an exploratory analysis of dynamics, max-normalized trajectories of the 1000 most abundant clonotypes were examined with PCA combined with hierarchical clustering. Each responding clone was given a CD4 or CD8 phenotype based on the CD4+ and CD8+ repertoires, which had been sequenced separately. TCRdb took the public reads, trimmed them with fastp at Q25, ran MiXCR for clone calling and kept in-frame beta chains. Entries are consolidated by CDR3 protein sequence, retaining the most common genes and DNA. These V and J calls are TCRdb output, not the study's own analysis. This sample is represented by approximately 300,000 distinct CDR3 sequences; 7.5% to 9.5% of them were singletons. The ten largest make up 22% of the sample.

PBMCs were isolated by Ficoll-Paque density gradient centrifugation. Worth noting for this clonotype: The antigen it recognizes is unknown. The input lacks base qualities; no much larger clone sits a single base away.

The TCR was taken from a man between 18 and 35 years old who had mild COVID-19 (a few samples of this study predate the infection). The sample titles of this study are shuffled in the database, so cell type and time point are left out; the donor was told from shared clones. Material: PBMCs or a T cell subset sorted from them (not recorded which). The rearrangement combines TRBV14 with TRBJ1-2; TRBD1 is perhaps the D gene, given 5 matching bases. The base sequence is TGTGCCAGCAGCCACCGGGGGGACTATGGCTACACCTTC. This gives the protein CASSHRGDYGYTF.